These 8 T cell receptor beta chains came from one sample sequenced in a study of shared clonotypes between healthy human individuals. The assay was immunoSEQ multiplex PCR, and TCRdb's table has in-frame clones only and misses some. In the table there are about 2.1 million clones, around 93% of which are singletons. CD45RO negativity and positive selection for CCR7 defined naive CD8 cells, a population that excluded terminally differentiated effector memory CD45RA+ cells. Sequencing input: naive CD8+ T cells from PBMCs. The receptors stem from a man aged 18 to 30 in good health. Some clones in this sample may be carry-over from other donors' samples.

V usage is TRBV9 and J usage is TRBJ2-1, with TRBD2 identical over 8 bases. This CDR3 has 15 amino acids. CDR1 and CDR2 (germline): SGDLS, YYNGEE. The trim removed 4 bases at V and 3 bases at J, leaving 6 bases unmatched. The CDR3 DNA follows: TGTGCCAGCAGCCCCCCCAGCGGGAGCTACAATGAGCAGTTCTTC. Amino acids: CASSPPSGSYNEQFF.

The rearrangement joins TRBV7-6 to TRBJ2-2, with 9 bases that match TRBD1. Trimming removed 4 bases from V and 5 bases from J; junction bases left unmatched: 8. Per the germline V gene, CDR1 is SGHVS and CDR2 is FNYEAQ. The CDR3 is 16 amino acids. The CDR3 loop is CASSYPGQGLTGELFF. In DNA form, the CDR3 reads TGTGCCAGCAGCTACCCGGGACAGGGTCTAACCGGGGAGCTGTTTTTT.

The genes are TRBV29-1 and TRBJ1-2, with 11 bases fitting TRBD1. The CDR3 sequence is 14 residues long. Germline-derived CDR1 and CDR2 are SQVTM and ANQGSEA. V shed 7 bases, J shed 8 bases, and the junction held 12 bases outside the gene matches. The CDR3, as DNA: TGCAGCGCGTTAGGAGGACAGGGGGCGGGCGGCTACACCTTC. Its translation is CSALGGQGAGGYTF.

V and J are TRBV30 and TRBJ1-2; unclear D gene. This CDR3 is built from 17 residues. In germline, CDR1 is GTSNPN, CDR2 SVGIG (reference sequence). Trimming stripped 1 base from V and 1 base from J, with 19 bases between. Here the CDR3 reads CAWSDLRKANFNYGYTF. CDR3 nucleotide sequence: TGTGCCTGGAGTGATCTAAGGAAGGCCAACTTTAACTATGGCTACACCTTC.

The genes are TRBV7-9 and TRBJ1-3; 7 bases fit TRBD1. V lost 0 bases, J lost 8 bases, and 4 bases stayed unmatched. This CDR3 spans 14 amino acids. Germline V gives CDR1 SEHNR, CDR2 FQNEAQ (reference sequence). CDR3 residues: CASSLATGEDTIYF. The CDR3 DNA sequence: TGTGCCAGCAGCTTAGCAACAGGGGAAGACACCATATATTTT.

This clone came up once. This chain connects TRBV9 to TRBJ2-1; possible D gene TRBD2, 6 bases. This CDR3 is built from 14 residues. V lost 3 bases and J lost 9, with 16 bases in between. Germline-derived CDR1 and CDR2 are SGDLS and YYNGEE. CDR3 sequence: CASSEAGGGIEQFF. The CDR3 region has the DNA TGTGCCAGCAGCGAGGCGGGTGGAGGGATTGAGCAGTTCTTC.

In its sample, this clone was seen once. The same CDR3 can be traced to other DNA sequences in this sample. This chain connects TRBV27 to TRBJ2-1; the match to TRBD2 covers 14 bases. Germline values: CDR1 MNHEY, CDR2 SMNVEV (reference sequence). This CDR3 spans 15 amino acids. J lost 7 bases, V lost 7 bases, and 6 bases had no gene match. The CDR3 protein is CASIPGTSGSNEQFF. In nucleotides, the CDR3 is TGTGCCAGCATCCCTGGGACTAGCGGGAGTAATGAGCAGTTCTTC.

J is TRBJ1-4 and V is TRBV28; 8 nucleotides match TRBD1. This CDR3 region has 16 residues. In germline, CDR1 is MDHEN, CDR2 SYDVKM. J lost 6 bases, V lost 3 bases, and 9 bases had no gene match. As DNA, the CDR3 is TGTGCCAGCAGTTTCGACAGGGGTGGGAGTTATGAAAAACTGTTTTTT. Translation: CASSFDRGGSYEKLFF.